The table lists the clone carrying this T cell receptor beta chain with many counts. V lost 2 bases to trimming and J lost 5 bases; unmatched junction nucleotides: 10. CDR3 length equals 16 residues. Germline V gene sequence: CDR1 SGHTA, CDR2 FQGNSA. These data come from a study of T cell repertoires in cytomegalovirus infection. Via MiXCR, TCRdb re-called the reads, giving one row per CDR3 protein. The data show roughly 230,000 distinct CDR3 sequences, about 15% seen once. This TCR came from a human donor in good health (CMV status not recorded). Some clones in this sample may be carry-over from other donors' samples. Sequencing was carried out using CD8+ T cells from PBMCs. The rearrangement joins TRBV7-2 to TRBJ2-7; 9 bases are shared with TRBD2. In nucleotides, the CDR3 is TGTGCCAGCAGCTTAAATGGGCGGGGGGGCCTAGACGAGCAGTACTTC. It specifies CASSLNGRGGLDEQYF. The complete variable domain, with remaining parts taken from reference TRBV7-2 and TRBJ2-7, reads GAGVSQSPSNKVTEKGKDVELRCDPISGHTALYWYRQSLGQGLEFLIYFQGNSAPDKSGLPSDRFSAERTGGSVSTLTIQRTQQEDSAVYLCASSLNGRGGLDEQYFGPGTRLTVT.